This is a list of T cell receptor beta chains from one sample in a study of Graves' ophthalmopathy and Graves' hyperthyroidism. TCRdb fed the multiplex PCR reads into MiXCR, producing one record per CDR3 protein. The repertoire includes almost 750,000 distinct CDR3 sequences, 40% of them detected once, and approximately 43% sits in the top ten. Sequencing was carried out using peripheral blood. These receptors were collected from an adult man with Graves' ophthalmopathy. Each CDR3 is given with its conserved first and last residue. A D gene is named only where the DNA matches it firmly. Part of the rows lack a size; the others show once, few, many or a class for expanded clones.

cdr3_aa: CASSQPGQGSHEQYF
cdr3_nt: TGCGCCAGCAGCCAACCGGGACAGGGGTCCCACGAGCAGTACTTC
v_call: TRBV7-9
clone_size: -
j_call: TRBJ2-7
d_call: TRBD1

cdr3_aa: CASSYGEAFF
cdr3_nt: TGTGCCAGCAGTTATGGGGAAGCTTTCTTT
v_call: TRBV6-5
clone_size: -
j_call: TRBJ1-1
d_call: -

cdr3_aa: CASSERGMEKLFF
cdr3_nt: TGTGCCAGCAGTGAACGAGGGATGGAAAAACTGTTTTTT
v_call: TRBV25-1
clone_size: -
j_call: TRBJ1-4
d_call: -

cdr3_aa: CSVDVGYSGNTIYF
cdr3_nt: TGCAGCGTTGATGTGGGGTACTCTGGAAACACCATATATTTT
v_call: TRBV29-1
clone_size: many
j_call: TRBJ1-3
d_call: -

cdr3_aa: CAWSPTGASYEQYF
cdr3_nt: TGTGCCTGGAGTCCGACAGGGGCAAGCTACGAGCAGTACTTC
v_call: TRBV30
clone_size: -
j_call: TRBJ2-7
d_call: TRBD1

cdr3_aa: CASRRTGESEAFF
cdr3_nt: TGTGCCAGCAGGAGGACAGGTGAGTCTGAAGCTTTCTTT
v_call: TRBV12-3/TRBV12-4
clone_size: -
j_call: TRBJ1-1
d_call: TRBD1

cdr3_aa: CASSQVLLTEAFF
cdr3_nt: TGCGCCAGCAGCCAAGTTCTGTTAACTGAAGCTTTCTTT
v_call: TRBV7-9
clone_size: few
j_call: TRBJ1-1
d_call: -

cdr3_aa: CATSALPVSGNTIYF
cdr3_nt: TGTGCCACCAGTGCTTTACCTGTCTCTGGAAACACCATATATTTT
v_call: TRBV24-1
clone_size: once
j_call: TRBJ1-3
d_call: -

cdr3_aa: CASSPLAGTEQYF
cdr3_nt: TGTGCCAGCAGCCCCTTAGCGGGAACCGAGCAGTACTTC
v_call: TRBV7-9
clone_size: -
j_call: TRBJ2-7
d_call: TRBD2

cdr3_aa: CASFRDSQGNQPQHF
cdr3_nt: TGTGCCAGCTTCAGGGACTCCCAGGGGAATCAGCCCCAGCATTTT
v_call: TRBV6-1
clone_size: -
j_call: TRBJ1-5
d_call: -

cdr3_aa: CASSFQGPSRETQYF
cdr3_nt: TGTGCCAGCAGCTTCCAGGGCCCCTCGCGGGAGACCCAGTACTTC
v_call: TRBV7-9
clone_size: many
j_call: TRBJ2-5
d_call: -

cdr3_aa: CATRDRAEEQYF
cdr3_nt: TGTGCCACCCGGGACAGGGCTGAAGAGCAGTACTTC
v_call: TRBV10-3
clone_size: once
j_call: TRBJ2-7
d_call: TRBD1

cdr3_aa: CASRLHTGGPGELFF
cdr3_nt: TGTGCCAGTAGGTTGCACACAGGGGGACCCGGGGAGCTGTTTTTT
v_call: TRBV7-9
clone_size: once
j_call: TRBJ2-2
d_call: TRBD1

cdr3_aa: CATSRDPGTGELFF
cdr3_nt: TGTGCCACCAGCAGAGATCCTGGCACCGGGGAGCTGTTTTTT
v_call: TRBV15
clone_size: many
j_call: TRBJ2-2
d_call: -